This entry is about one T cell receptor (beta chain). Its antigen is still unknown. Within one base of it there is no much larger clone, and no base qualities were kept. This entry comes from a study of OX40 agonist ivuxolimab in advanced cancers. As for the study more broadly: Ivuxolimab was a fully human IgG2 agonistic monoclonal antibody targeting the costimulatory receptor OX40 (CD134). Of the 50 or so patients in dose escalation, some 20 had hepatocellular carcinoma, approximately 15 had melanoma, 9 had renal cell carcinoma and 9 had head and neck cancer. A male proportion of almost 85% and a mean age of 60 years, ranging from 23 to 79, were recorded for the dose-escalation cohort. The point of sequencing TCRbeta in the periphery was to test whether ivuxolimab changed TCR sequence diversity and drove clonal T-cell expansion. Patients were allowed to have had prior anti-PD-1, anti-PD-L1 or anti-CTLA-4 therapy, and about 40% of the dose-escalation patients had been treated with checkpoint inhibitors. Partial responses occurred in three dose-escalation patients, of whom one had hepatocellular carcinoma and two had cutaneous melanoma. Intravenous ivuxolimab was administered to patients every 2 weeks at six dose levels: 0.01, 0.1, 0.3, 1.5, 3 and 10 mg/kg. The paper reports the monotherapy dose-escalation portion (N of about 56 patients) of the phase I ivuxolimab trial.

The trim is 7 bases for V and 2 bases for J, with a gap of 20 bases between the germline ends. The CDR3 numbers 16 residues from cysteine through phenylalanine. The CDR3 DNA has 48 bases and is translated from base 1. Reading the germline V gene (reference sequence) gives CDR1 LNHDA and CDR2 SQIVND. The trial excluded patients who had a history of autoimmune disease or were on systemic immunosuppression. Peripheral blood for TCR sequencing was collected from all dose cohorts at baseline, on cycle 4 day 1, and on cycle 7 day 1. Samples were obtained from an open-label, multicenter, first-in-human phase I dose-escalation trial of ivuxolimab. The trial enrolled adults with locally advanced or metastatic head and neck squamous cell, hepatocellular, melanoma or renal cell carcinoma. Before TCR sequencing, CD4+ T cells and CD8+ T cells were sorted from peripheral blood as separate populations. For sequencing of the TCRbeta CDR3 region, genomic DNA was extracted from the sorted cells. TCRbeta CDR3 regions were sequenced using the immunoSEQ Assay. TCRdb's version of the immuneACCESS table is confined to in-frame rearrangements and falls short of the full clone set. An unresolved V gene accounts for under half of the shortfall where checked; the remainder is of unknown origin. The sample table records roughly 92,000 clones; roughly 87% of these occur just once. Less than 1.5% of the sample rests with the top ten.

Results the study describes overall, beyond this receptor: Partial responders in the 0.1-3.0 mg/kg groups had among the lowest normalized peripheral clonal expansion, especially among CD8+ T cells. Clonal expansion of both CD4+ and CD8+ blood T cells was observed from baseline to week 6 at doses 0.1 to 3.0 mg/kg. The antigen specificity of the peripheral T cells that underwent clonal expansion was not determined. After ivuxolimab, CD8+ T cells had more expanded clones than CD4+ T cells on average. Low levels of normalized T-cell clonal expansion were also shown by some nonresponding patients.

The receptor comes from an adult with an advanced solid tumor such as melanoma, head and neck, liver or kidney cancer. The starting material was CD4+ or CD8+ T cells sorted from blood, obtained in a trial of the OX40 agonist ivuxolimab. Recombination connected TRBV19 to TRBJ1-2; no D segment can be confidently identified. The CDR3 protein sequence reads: CASTNPLRGRNYGYTF. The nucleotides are TGTGCCAGTACTAACCCCCTTCGTGGCAGAAACTATGGCTACACCTTC.